One and the same sample provided the 18 T cell receptor beta chains below, sequenced in a study of T cells in localized non-small cell lung cancer. The assay was immunoSEQ multiplex PCR, and TCRdb's table has in-frame clones only and misses some. Of about 18,000 clones detected, around 81% appear once; the ten largest clones hold roughly 27%. The sample consisted of peripheral blood, taken before any cancer treatment. The source of these receptors is a female donor over 55 with stage I lung adenocarcinoma.

The V and J genes are TRBV6-5 and TRBJ2-7; possibly TRBD2 for D (7 bases). The V end was cut by 2 bases, the J end by 6 bases, with 14 bases between. The germline V gene has CDR1 MNHEY and CDR2 SVGAGI. The CDR3 extends over 14 amino acids. CDR3 amino acids: CASSYGGGQREQYF. The CDR3, as DNA: TGTGCCAGCAGTTACGGGGGGGGGCAGCGCGAGCAGTACTTC.

This chain joins TRBV19 and TRBJ1-5; D ambiguous. Between the trimmed V and J ends, which lost 3 bases and 11 bases, there was a span of 20 bases. Germline V lookup: CDR1 LNHDA, CDR2 SQIVND (reference sequence). This CDR3 region has 15 residues. CDR3 bases: TGTGCCAGTAGTATCCAGCCCGTTCCAGAGAGTACCCAGCATTTT. It is translated as CASSIQPVPESTQHF. Based on the CDR3 plus reference TRBV19 and TRBJ1-5, the full variable domain is DGGITQSPKYLFRKEGQNVTLSCEQNLNHDAMYWYRQDPGQGLRLIYYSQIVNDFQKGDIAEGYSVSREKKESFPLTVTSAQKNPTAFYLCASSIQPVPESTQHFGDGTRLSIL.

This clone was counted only a few times. This sequence joins TRBV13 and TRBJ1-5; D call uncertain. CDR3 length equals 11 residues. The germline CDR1 and CDR2 sequences are PRHDT and FYEKMQ (reference sequence). The V end was cut by 7 bases, the J end by 4 bases, with 5 bases between. CDR3 in DNA: TGTGCCAGCAATAGGAATCAGCCCCAGCATTTT. Translation gives CASNRNQPQHF.

The chain links TRBV30 to TRBJ1-5; possibly TRBD1 for D (5 bases). CDR3 length: 13 amino acids. Trimming stripped 3 bases from V and 12 bases from J, with 18 bases between. Germline CDR1 and CDR2: GTSNPN and SVGIG (reference sequence). The CDR3 coding sequence is TGTGCCTGGAGCCATCTTGCAGGGCGCGACCAGCATTTT. Translating it yields CAWSHLAGRDQHF.

The rearrangement links TRBV12-5 to TRBJ1-2, with 7 bases lining up with TRBD1. CDR1 is LGHNT and CDR2 is FRNRAP in the germline V gene. After removal of 2 bases from V and 0 bases from J, the junction contained 9 bases not matched to a gene. CDR3 length equals 17 residues. In DNA, the CDR3 is TGTGCTAGTGGTTTGCTACTATCGACAGGGACTAACTATGGCTACACCTTC. The encoded protein is CASGLLLSTGTNYGYTF. The full variable domain, its missing parts supplied by reference TRBV12-5 and TRBJ1-2, is DARVTQTPRHKVTEMGQEVTMRCQPILGHNTVFWYRQTMMQGLELLAYFRNRAPLDDSGMPKDRFSAEMPDATLATLKIQPSEPRDSAVYFCASGLLLSTGTNYGYTFGSGTRLTVV.

This clone showed up just a few times. The chain combines TRBV6-1 with TRBJ1-5; D is possibly TRBD1 (6 bases). Germline CDR1 reads MNHNS; CDR2 reads SASEGT. The CDR3 loop spans 14 amino acids. The ends were cut back, 6 bases at V and 0 bases at J, with 9 bases in the middle. In DNA form, the CDR3 reads TGTGCCAGCAGCCAGGGGTTTAGCAATCAGCCCCAGCATTTT. This codes for CASSQGFSNQPQHF.

CDR3 sequence: CAWSEGQPQHF. In DNA form, the CDR3 reads TGTGCCTGGAGTGAGGGCCAGCCCCAGCATTTT. This chain joins TRBV30 and TRBJ1-5; D is unclear. V lost 1 base, J lost 7 bases, and 5 bases lay in between. CDR1 GTSNPN and CDR2 SVGIG come from the germline V gene (reference sequence). CDR3 length equals 11 residues.

The genes are TRBV7-8 and TRBJ1-2, with a tentative D call TRBD1 (6 bases). The V gene lost 5 bases and the J gene lost 6 bases, with 19 bases spanning the gap. The germline gives CDR1 SGHVS, CDR2 FQNEAQ. The CDR3 length is 15 residues. In DNA, the CDR3 is TGTGCCAGCAGCAGAGGGGGGGCTAATGCGGATGGCTACACCTTC. Translated, it gives CASSRGGANADGYTF.

The chain has TRBV23-1 and TRBJ1-5; a possible D gene is TRBD1 (6 bases). TRBV23-1 is placed among ORFs of uncertain function. The CDR3 runs 13 residues. Trimming removed 11 bases from V and 5 bases from J, with 16 bases in between. This chain's CDR3 is CAVQGYGDQPQHF. The CDR3, as DNA: TGCGCCGTACAGGGTTACGGGGATCAGCCCCAGCATTTT.

The V and J genes are TRBV7-8 and TRBJ1-1; 10 nucleotides agree with TRBD1. From germline, CDR1 is SGHVS and CDR2 FQNEAQ. This CDR3 region has 16 residues. The J segment lost 8 bases and the V segment lost 7 bases, leaving 16 bases of the junction unmatched. CDR3 nucleotide sequence: TGTGCCAGCATCAACCGCATCGGGACAGGGGTTCCCGAAGCTTTCTTT. Translating it yields CASINRIGTGVPEAFF.

The V call is TRBV4-1, the J call TRBJ1-3, with D hard to call. The V gene's germline CDR1 is MGHRA and CDR2 YSYEKL. This CDR3 is built from 15 residues. Trimming took off 1 base at V and 4 bases at J, with 11 bases between the two ends. Here the CDR3 reads CASSQVQLVGNTIYF. DNA of the CDR3: TGCGCCAGCAGCCAAGTACAGTTGGTGGGAAACACCATATATTTT.

V and J are TRBV7-9 and TRBJ1-2; the match to TRBD1 covers 9 bases. This CDR3 comprises 17 residues. V shed 4 bases and J 5 bases; nucleotides not matched to a gene: 14. Germline-derived CDR1 and CDR2 are SEHNR and FQNEAQ (reference sequence). The CDR3, as DNA: TGTGCCAGCAGCTGGGGTTGGGGACAGGGAATTTTTTATGGCTACACCTTC. Its translation: CASSWGWGQGIFYGYTF.

This chain joins TRBV18 and TRBJ2-5; 7 positions match TRBD2. The V gene's germline CDR1 is KGHSH and CDR2 LQKENI. With V trimmed by 3 bases and J by 4 bases, 14 bases remained unmatched. CDR3 length: 17 residues. CDR3 loop: CASSPGRGRESGETQYF. CDR3 DNA sequence: TGTGCCAGCTCACCCGGCCGAGGGAGGGAATCGGGAGAGACCCAGTACTTC.

The CDR3 protein is CASSQQQGIYGYTF. The CDR3 coding sequence is TGTGCCAGCAGCCAACAACAGGGAATCTATGGCTACACCTTC. The rearrangement uses TRBV7-9 and TRBJ1-2; tentative D call: TRBD1 (6 bases). Trimming removed 5 bases at V and 4 bases at J, with 14 bases between. The CDR3 consists of 14 residues. Germline-derived CDR1 and CDR2 are SEHNR and FQNEAQ (reference sequence).

This clone was detected a few times. The chain joins TRBV4-1 to TRBJ1-5, with D possibly matching TRBD1 (6 bases). CDR1 MGHRA and CDR2 YSYEKL come from the germline V gene. The CDR3 loop spans 15 amino acids. The germline V and J ends were trimmed by 2 bases and 4 bases, with 12 bases remaining between them. The CDR3 here is CASSQSRGMNQPQHF. CDR3 nucleotides: TGCGCCAGCAGCCAAAGCAGGGGCATGAATCAGCCCCAGCATTTT.

The chain carries TRBV6-5 and TRBJ1-6, with D perhaps matching TRBD1 (5 bases). The V end was cut by 2 bases, the J end by 5 bases, with 10 bases between. CDR1 and CDR2 (germline): MNHEY, SVGAGI. The length of the CDR3 is 15 residues. The DNA for the CDR3 is TGTGCCAGCAGTTACGAGGGGAATAATAATTCACCCCTCCACTTT. Protein product: CASSYEGNNNSPLHF.

J is TRBJ1-2 and V is TRBV5-1, with a tentative D call TRBD1 (6 bases). Germline V gives CDR1 SGHRS, CDR2 YFSETQ. Trimming pared 0 bases from V and 0 bases from J, leaving 18 bases between. The CDR3 has 18 amino acids. CDR3 bases: TGCGCCAGCAGCTTGGTTCCTCACCTAGGACAGACTAACTATGGCTACACCTTC. This codes for CASSLVPHLGQTNYGYTF.

This clone came up a few times. The rearrangement links TRBV7-8 to TRBJ2-7; D is undetermined. Trimming cost V 5 bases and J 2 bases, with 19 bases left between them. The CDR3 runs to 16 residues. Germline V gene sequence: CDR1 SGHVS, CDR2 FQNEAQ. CDR3 bases: TGTGCCAGCAGCCTAGACCCCGGTGGAACAACCTACGAGCAGTACTTC. Translated, it gives CASSLDPGGTTYEQYF.